The following is a TCR beta chain sequence with its context. Its antigen remains unknown. This record comes from a study of response to subunit inactivated influenza vaccine. The study, taken as a whole, reports: The study's authors posited that every seasonal influenza vaccination enlists few new T cells.

TCRdb re-derived calls from the RT-PCR reads in MiXCR, one entry per CDR3 protein. Among about 170,000 distinct CDR3 sequences listed, roughly 12% were seen once. The length of the CDR3 is 15 residues. The V gene lost 8 bases and the J gene lost 5 bases, with 20 bases spanning the gap. CDR1 is MNHEY, CDR2 SVGEGT, per germline. These same data were also listed under a study on T cells expressing NK-cell markers. This second study notes: UMI-tagged 5'RACE template switching yielded the TCR beta cDNA. TCR beta repertoires came from sorted CD3+CD56+NKG2C+, CD3+CD56+NKG2C- and CD3+CD56-NKG2C+ T cells. One of the eight sequenced donors was seronegative, whereas the other seven were HCMV-seropositive.

This chain joins TRBV6-2 or TRBV6-3 and TRBJ2-3; D might be TRBD2 (6 bases). The sequencing here drew on CD8+ T cells sorted from PBMCs, taken roughly 12 days after vaccination. This clonotype originated in a man aged 50 to 60 who received an inactivated influenza vaccine. The CDR3: CASDGTAYLRDTQYF. CDR3 DNA: TGTGCCAGCGACGGGACTGCATACCTCAGAGATACGCAGTATTTT.